These 27 T cell receptor beta chains came from one sample sequenced in a study of control samples from healthy donors and cancer patients. The data were produced by immunoSEQ multiplex PCR, yet TCRdb's version contains in-frame clones alone and is incomplete. The sample records 150,000 or so clones, approximately 90% being singletons. Sequencing was done on a sample of blood. These receptors all stem from a man aged 25 to 40 in good health.

The rearrangement uses TRBV6-2 or TRBV6-3 and TRBJ2-1; 9 nucleotides match TRBD2. The germline V gene has CDR1 MNHEY and CDR2 SVGEGT. Trimming at V came to 5 bases and at J to 4 bases, leaving 0 bases not matched to a gene. This CDR3 is 13 amino acids long. Here the CDR3 reads CASSGLAYNEQFF. The CDR3 region has the DNA TGTGCCAGCAGTGGACTAGCGTACAATGAGCAGTTCTTC.

This clone came up once. The chain links TRBV28 to TRBJ2-5; D uncertain. The V and J ends lost 7 bases and 3 bases respectively, with 18 bases between them. Germline V gives CDR1 MDHEN, CDR2 SYDVKM. The CDR3 has 15 amino acids. CDR3 sequence reads: CASKEEQVGKETQYF. CDR3 nucleotides: TGTGCCAGCAAAGAGGAGCAGGTGGGAAAAGAGACCCAGTACTTC.

The chain recombines TRBV4-2 with TRBJ1-3; 7 positions match TRBD1. This CDR3 spans 15 amino acids. In germline, CDR1 is LGHNA, CDR2 YNFKEQ. With V trimmed by 3 bases and J by 4 bases, 6 bases remained unmatched. The CDR3 spells CASSQEGTVGNTIYF. In DNA form, the CDR3 reads TGTGCCAGCAGCCAGGAGGGGACAGTCGGAAACACCATATATTTT.

The V and J genes are TRBV9 and TRBJ2-2, with no clear D. V was trimmed by 3 bases and J by 4 bases, leaving 1 base between them. The V gene's germline CDR1 is SGDLS and CDR2 YYNGEE. The CDR3 spans 11 residues. The CDR3 coding sequence is TGTGCCAGCAGCGCCACCGGGGAGCTGTTTTTT. It codes for CASSATGELFF.

The rearrangement joins TRBV29-1 to TRBJ1-1; 9 bases are a match to TRBD1. Unmatched junction bases numbered 18, after V lost 6 bases and J lost 4 bases. Germline V CDR1 and CDR2: SQVTM, ANQGSEA. The CDR3 runs 17 residues. CDR3 in amino acids: CSVLWVNKDRGTTEAFF. DNA for the CDR3: TGCAGCGTATTGTGGGTGAACAAGGACAGGGGAACCACTGAAGCTTTCTTT.

This chain connects TRBV14 to TRBJ2-1, with D unresolved. Germline V gene sequence: CDR1 SGHDN, CDR2 FVKESK. V was cut by 3 bases and J by 0 bases, with 6 bases left in between. The CDR3 consists of 14 residues. Here the CDR3 DNA reads TGTGCCAGCAGCCAGTTACTCTCCTACAATGAGCAGTTCTTC. This encodes CASSQLLSYNEQFF.

This chain links TRBV19 with TRBJ1-6; 8 bases line up with TRBD1. After removal of 8 bases from V and 5 bases from J, the junction contained 8 bases not matched to a gene. Germline lookup yields CDR1 LNHDA and CDR2 SQIVND (reference sequence). CDR3 size: 15 residues. CDR3 bases: TGTGCCAGTCAGGGACAGGCCGTACATAATTCACCCCTCCACTTT. It is translated as CASQGQAVHNSPLHF.

This chain links TRBV25-1 with TRBJ2-7; D gene uncertain. Per germline, CDR1 MGHDK and CDR2 SYGVNS. Trimming pared 2 bases from V and 6 bases from J, leaving 14 bases between. This CDR3 comprises 14 residues. This CDR3 is CASSEGGPKGEQYF. Here the CDR3 DNA reads TGTGCCAGCAGTGAAGGCGGACCCAAAGGCGAGCAGTACTTC.

The chain carries TRBV4-1 and TRBJ2-1, with D possibly TRBD2 on 5 matching bases. V lost 0 bases and J lost 9, with 18 bases in between. The CDR3 loop spans 16 amino acids. Germline CDR1 MGHRA, CDR2 YSYEKL. The CDR3, as DNA: TGCGCCAGCAGCCAAGATACTGGCGCAAGGAGCGGTGAGCAGTTCTTC. It yields the protein CASSQDTGARSGEQFF.

This sequence joins TRBV2 and TRBJ2-3; no reliable D call. V dropped 4 bases and J dropped 2 bases, with 10 bases sitting between them. This CDR3 is 14 amino acids long. CDR1 and CDR2 (germline): SNHLY, FYNNEI. The CDR3 DNA reads TGTGCCAGCAGTGGGGCCCAACCCACAGATACGCAGTATTTT. Protein product: CASSGAQPTDTQYF.

This clone was counted a few times. The chain recombines TRBV6-5 with TRBJ1-5, with 8 bases identical to TRBD1. V was pared by 2 bases and J by 6 bases, with 6 bases of the junction left unmatched. The CDR3 has 15 residues. Per germline, CDR1 MNHEY and CDR2 SVGAGI. This CDR3 reads CASSYDGTGRQPQHF. In DNA form, the CDR3 reads TGTGCCAGCAGTTACGACGGGACAGGACGTCAGCCCCAGCATTTT.

The V and J genes are TRBV4-2 and TRBJ1-1; no clear D gene. V was pared by 4 bases and J by 2 bases, with 11 bases between. This CDR3 is built from 14 residues. Per germline, CDR1 LGHNA and CDR2 YNFKEQ. The CDR3 loop is CASSRGQVNTEAFF. The CDR3 DNA sequence: TGTGCCAGCAGCCGTGGGCAGGTAAACACTGAAGCTTTCTTT.

The chain uses TRBV10-3 and TRBJ2-1, with 10 bases aligning to TRBD2. Germline loops: CDR1 ENHRY, CDR2 SYGVKD. V lost 5 bases and J lost 7; bases outside the gene matches: 5. This CDR3 is 14 amino acids long. The CDR3 sequence: CAISSGRARNEQFF. CDR3 in DNA: TGTGCCATCAGTAGCGGGAGGGCCAGAAATGAGCAGTTCTTC.

This clone has just one count. The J gene is TRBJ1-5, the V gene TRBV27, with D possibly TRBD1 on 6 matching bases. The CDR3 is 14 amino acids. V dropped 6 bases and J dropped 7 bases, with 16 bases sitting between them. CDR1 is MNHEY and CDR2 is SMNVEV in the germline V gene (reference sequence). CDR3 protein: CASSLQGGRQPQHF. The DNA for the CDR3 is TGTGCCAGCAGCCTACAGGGTGGCAGGCAGCCCCAGCATTTT.

This chain joins TRBV10-3 and TRBJ1-1; perhaps TRBD1 as D (5 bases). CDR1 and CDR2 from the germline V gene are ENHRY and SYGVKD. V lost 7 bases and J 3 bases, leaving 12 bases between the germline ends. The length of the CDR3 is 13 residues. The CDR3 nucleotides are TGTGCCATCACGTCCGGGGGAGACACTGAAGCTTTCTTT. Its protein is CAITSGGDTEAFF.

V usage is TRBV10-3 and J usage is TRBJ2-3; D is ambiguous. The CDR3 is 17 residues long. Trimming left V 4 bases short and J 0 bases short, with 17 bases between. Germline V CDR1 and CDR2: ENHRY, SYGVKD. The CDR3 is CAISGVRNPTSTDTQYF. The CDR3 DNA is TGTGCCATCAGTGGGGTACGGAACCCAACTAGCACAGATACGCAGTATTTT.

The genes are TRBV6-5 and TRBJ2-7; 11 positions match TRBD1. CDR1 is MNHEY and CDR2 is SVGAGI in the germline V gene. Trimming took 6 bases from V and 4 from J; bases not matched to a gene: 8. The CDR3 totals 15 residues. CDR3 protein: CASRAPGTGGYEQYF. The CDR3 region has the DNA TGTGCCAGCAGAGCCCCTGGGACAGGGGGTTACGAGCAGTACTTC.

This clone has just one count. The chain links TRBV25-1 to TRBJ1-1; D might be TRBD1 (5 bases). The CDR3 loop spans 13 amino acids. CDR1 MGHDK and CDR2 SYGVNS come from the germline V gene. The V and J ends lost 8 bases and 1 base respectively, with 11 bases between them. Here the CDR3 DNA reads TGTGCCAGCCGAGGGACTAGGAACACTGAAGCTTTCTTT. Residues: CASRGTRNTEAFF.

V usage is TRBV7-9 and J usage is TRBJ2-1; a weak D match, TRBD2 (6 bases). Trimming removed 5 bases from V and 9 bases from J, with 8 bases in between. Germline V gene sequence: CDR1 SEHNR, CDR2 FQNEAQ (reference sequence). The CDR3 is 11 residues long. The CDR3 DNA is TGTGCCAGCAGCGACGGGGGTGAGCAGTTCTTC. Encoded protein: CASSDGGEQFF.

V and J are TRBV28 and TRBJ2-5, with 9 bases matching TRBD2. J was trimmed by 4 bases and V by 7 bases; bases with no gene match: 13. This CDR3 contains 16 residues. The germline gives CDR1 MDHEN, CDR2 SYDVKM. CDR3 region: CASIMGSIAGVETQYF. DNA of the CDR3: TGTGCCAGCATAATGGGGTCGATAGCGGGAGTAGAGACCCAGTACTTC.

The gene calls are TRBV7-9 and TRBJ2-7, with a tentative D call TRBD2 (5 bases). There are 16 residues in the CDR3. CDR1 and CDR2 (germline): SEHNR, FQNEAQ (reference sequence). Trimming shortened V by 4 bases and J by 3 bases, and 19 bases separated the two germline ends. DNA of the CDR3: TGTGCCAGCAGCTCCGTCCCTAGCTACCCTTACTACGAGCAGTACTTC. Its protein product is CASSSVPSYPYYEQYF.

The chain carries TRBV27 and TRBJ2-3; weak D call: TRBD2 (6 bases). This CDR3 region has 15 residues. Between the trimmed V and J ends, which lost 5 bases and 0 bases, there was a span of 12 bases. Germline loops: CDR1 MNHEY, CDR2 SMNVEV (reference sequence). The CDR3 here is CASSPPGLSTDTQYF. CDR3 DNA: TGTGCCAGCAGTCCACCGGGACTGAGCACAGATACGCAGTATTTT.

Details on this clone: This sample also contains other DNA sequences that code for the same CDR3. The J gene is TRBJ2-7, the V gene TRBV18, with 10 bases lining up with TRBD1. Losses at the gene ends were 3 bases for V and 3 bases for J; bases not matched to a gene: 2. Germline CDR1 and CDR2: KGHSH and LQKENI. The CDR3 sequence is 14 residues long. DNA for the CDR3: TGTGCCAGCTCACCCGGGGACAGGGGCTACGAGCAGTACTTC. Amino acids: CASSPGDRGYEQYF.

The rearrangement uses TRBV15 and TRBJ2-3; D is possibly TRBD2 (6 bases). This CDR3 region has 17 residues. CDR1 and CDR2 from the germline V gene are LNHNV and YYDKDF (reference sequence). Deletions cut 0 bases from V and 2 bases from J, with 15 bases between. The CDR3 DNA reads as TGTGCCACCAGCAGAGATTGGGCTAGCGACTACACAGATACGCAGTATTTT. This translates into CATSRDWASDYTDTQYF.

This rearrangement joins TRBV27 to TRBJ1-1; D ambiguous. The CDR3 is 13 residues long. Germline CDR1 is MNHEY and CDR2 is SMNVEV (reference sequence). V was trimmed by 4 bases and J by 0 bases, leaving 6 bases between them. CDR3 DNA sequence: TGTGCCAGCAGTTATCGAATGAACACTGAAGCTTTCTTT. Amino acid sequence: CASSYRMNTEAFF.

J is TRBJ1-1 and V is TRBV19; possibly TRBD1 for D (6 bases). Germline CDR1 LNHDA, CDR2 SQIVND (reference sequence). Trimming stripped 6 bases from V and 3 bases from J, with 11 bases between. The CDR3 contains 13 residues. The CDR3, as DNA: TGTGCCAGTAGCTCACAGGGATACACTGAAGCTTTCTTT. Encoded protein: CASSSQGYTEAFF.

This chain connects TRBV28 to TRBJ1-6; tentatively, D is TRBD1 (6 bases). With 5 bases removed from V and 7 bases from J, the gap between germline ends came to 15 bases. The germline V gene encodes CDR1 MDHEN and CDR2 SYDVKM. This CDR3 contains 15 residues. CDR3 sequence: CASSAQGVKNSPLHF. CDR3 DNA: TGTGCCAGCAGTGCACAGGGAGTGAAGAATTCACCCCTCCACTTT.